This T cell receptor (beta chain) was documented in a study of shared clonotypes between healthy human individuals. Method: immunoSEQ multiplex PCR; TCRdb's copy keeps in-frame clones and lacks some. The repertoire has under 2,500,000 clones, roughly 95% of them found once; the top ten carry 0.13%. Germline-derived CDR1 and CDR2 are SGHKS and YYEKEE (reference sequence). Trimming left V 0 bases short and J 0 bases short, with 9 bases between. The CDR3 runs to 15 residues. The genes are TRBV5-5 and TRBJ1-1, with D uncertain. The receptor's source is a man between 18 and 29 years old in good health. The sequenced sample was naive CD4+ T cells sorted from blood. Documented subset: CD45RA+ positively selected. The CDR3 nucleotides are TGTGCCAGCAGCTTGGCGGTAGGGATGAACACTGAAGCTTTCTTT. Encoded protein: CASSLAVGMNTEAFF.